This T cell receptor (beta chain) was profiled in a study of blood T cell repertoires in COVID-19. Study summary: From the United States, Italy and Spain came samples of acute and convalescent COVID-19. T cells, B-cell-depleted T cells, or PBMCs supplied cDNA or gDNA.

As originally analysed: By means of reference gene primer amplification, nucleated cell counts were estimated. The method was immunoSEQ multiplex PCR; TCRdb's version includes in-frame clones alone and lacks a portion of them. That table furnishes V, J and clone size, whereas the DNA furnished D and trimming. The top ten clones hold about 12% of a sample with about 200,000 clones, approximately 78% of them seen once. CDR1 is LNHNV and CDR2 is YYDKDF in the germline V gene (reference sequence). Trimming took 3 bases from V and 7 from J, leaving 10 bases between them. The CDR3 length is 13 residues. The V and J genes are TRBV15 and TRBJ2-1; D is possibly TRBD2 (6 bases). This TCR came from a woman aged 35 to 49 with acute or convalescent COVID-19. The sample taken for sequencing was peripheral blood. The CDR3 spells CATSRGLINEQFF. In nucleotides, the CDR3 is TGTGCCACCAGCAGGGGACTTATTAATGAGCAGTTCTTC.